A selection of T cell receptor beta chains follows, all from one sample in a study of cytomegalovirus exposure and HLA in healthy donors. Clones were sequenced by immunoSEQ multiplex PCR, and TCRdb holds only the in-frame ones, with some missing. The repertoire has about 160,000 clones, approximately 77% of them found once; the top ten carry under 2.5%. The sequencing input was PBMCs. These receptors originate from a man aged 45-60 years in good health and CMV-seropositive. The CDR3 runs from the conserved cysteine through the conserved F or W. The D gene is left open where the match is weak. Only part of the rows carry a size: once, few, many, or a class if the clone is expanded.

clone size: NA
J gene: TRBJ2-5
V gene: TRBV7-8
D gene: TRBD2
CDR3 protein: CASKDGPGGNQETQYF
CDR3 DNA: TGTGCCAGCAAAGACGGACCGGGGGGGAATCAAGAGACCCAGTACTTC

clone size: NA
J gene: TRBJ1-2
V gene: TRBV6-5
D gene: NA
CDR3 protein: CASVPSGANYGYTF
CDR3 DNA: TGTGCCAGCGTCCCAAGCGGGGCTAACTATGGCTACACCTTC

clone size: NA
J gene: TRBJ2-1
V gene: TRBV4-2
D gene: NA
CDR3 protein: CASSDRDYNEQFF
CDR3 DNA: TGTGCCAGCAGCGACCGGGACTACAATGAGCAGTTCTTC

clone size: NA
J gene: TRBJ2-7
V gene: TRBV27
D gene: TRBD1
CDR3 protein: CASSPGQGIYEQYF
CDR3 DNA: TGTGCCAGCAGTCCGGGACAGGGTATCTACGAGCAGTACTTC

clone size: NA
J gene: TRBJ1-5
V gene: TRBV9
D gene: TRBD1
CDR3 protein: CASSATTGEGNQPQHF
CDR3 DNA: TGTGCCAGCAGCGCAACGACAGGGGAAGGCAATCAGCCCCAGCATTTT

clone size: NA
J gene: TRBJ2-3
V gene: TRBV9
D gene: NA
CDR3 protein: CASSVVRADTQYF
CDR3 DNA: TGTGCCAGCAGCGTAGTGAGGGCAGATACGCAGTATTTT

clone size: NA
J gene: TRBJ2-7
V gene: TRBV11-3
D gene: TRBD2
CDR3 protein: CASSSSSGGYHEQYF
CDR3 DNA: TGTGCCAGCAGCTCCTCTAGCGGGGGCTACCACGAGCAGTACTTC

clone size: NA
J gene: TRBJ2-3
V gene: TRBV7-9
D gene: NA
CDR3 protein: CASSKPPRADTQYF
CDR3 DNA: TGTGCCAGCAGCAAACCTCCCAGGGCAGATACGCAGTATTTT

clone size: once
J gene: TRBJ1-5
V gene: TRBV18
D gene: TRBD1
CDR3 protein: CASSRGQVNQPQHF
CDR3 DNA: TGTGCCAGCTCACGGGGACAGGTCAATCAGCCCCAGCATTTT

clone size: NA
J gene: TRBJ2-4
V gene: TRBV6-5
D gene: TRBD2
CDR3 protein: CASRSGTSGGNIQYF
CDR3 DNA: TGTGCCAGCAGGTCCGGGACTAGCGGGGGAAACATTCAGTACTTC

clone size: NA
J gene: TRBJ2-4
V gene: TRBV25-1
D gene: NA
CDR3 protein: CASSEGELRAQYF
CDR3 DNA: TGTGCCAGCAGTGAAGGCGAACTGAGGGCTCAGTACTTC

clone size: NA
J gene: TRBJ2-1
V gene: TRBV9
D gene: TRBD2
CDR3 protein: CASSGGGNSYNEQFF
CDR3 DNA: TGTGCCAGCAGCGGGGGGGGAAATAGCTACAATGAGCAGTTCTTC

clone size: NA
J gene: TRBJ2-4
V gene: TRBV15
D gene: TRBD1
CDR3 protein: CATSRGDRIAKNIQYF
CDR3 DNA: TGTGCCACCAGCAGAGGGGACAGGATAGCCAAAAACATTCAGTACTTC

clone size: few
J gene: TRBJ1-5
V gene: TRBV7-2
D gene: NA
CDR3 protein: CASSLGPGYVEQPQHF
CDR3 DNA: TGTGCCAGCAGCTTAGGCCCAGGGTATGTGGAACAGCCCCAGCATTTT

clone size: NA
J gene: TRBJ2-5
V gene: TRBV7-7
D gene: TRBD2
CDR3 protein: CASTSTSGGPQETQYF
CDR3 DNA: TGTGCCAGCACCTCAACTAGCGGGGGTCCCCAAGAGACCCAGTACTTC

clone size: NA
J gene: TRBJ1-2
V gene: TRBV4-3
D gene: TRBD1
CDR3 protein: CASSQRDRGRYGYTF
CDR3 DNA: TGCGCCAGCAGCCAACGGGACAGGGGCCGCTATGGCTACACCTTC

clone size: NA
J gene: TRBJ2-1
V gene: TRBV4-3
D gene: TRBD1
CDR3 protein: CASSQEKTDREYEQFF
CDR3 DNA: TGCGCCAGCAGCCAGGAAAAGACGGACAGGGAGTATGAGCAGTTCTTC

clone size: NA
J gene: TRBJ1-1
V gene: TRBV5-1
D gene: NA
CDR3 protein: CASSFGGSGTEAFF
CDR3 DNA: TGCGCCAGCAGCTTCGGGGGGTCGGGCACTGAAGCTTTCTTT

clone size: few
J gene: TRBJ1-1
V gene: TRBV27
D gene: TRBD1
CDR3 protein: CASSYGQGPTEAFF
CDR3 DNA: TGTGCCAGCAGCTATGGACAGGGGCCAACTGAAGCTTTCTTT

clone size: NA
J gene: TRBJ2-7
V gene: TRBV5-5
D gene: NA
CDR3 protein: CASSSRTDYEQYF
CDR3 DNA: TGTGCCAGCAGCTCGAGGACTGATTACGAGCAGTACTTC

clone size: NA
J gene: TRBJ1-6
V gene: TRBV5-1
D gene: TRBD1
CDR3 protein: CASTDRGLNSPLHF
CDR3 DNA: TGCGCCAGCACCGACAGGGGGCTGAATTCACCCCTCCACTTT

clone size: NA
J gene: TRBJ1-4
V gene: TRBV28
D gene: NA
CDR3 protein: CASSFVQGTTNEKLFF
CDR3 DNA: TGTGCCAGCAGTTTTGTGCAGGGAACAACTAATGAAAAACTGTTTTTT

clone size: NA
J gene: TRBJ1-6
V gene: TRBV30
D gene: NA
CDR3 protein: CAWSPYSGRNSPLHF
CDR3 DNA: TGTGCCTGGAGTCCTTATTCAGGGCGTAATTCACCCCTCCACTTT

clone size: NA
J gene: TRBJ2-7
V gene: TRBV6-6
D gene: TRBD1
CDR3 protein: CASRGTGVYEQYF
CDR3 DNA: TGTGCCAGCAGGGGGACAGGGGTCTACGAGCAGTACTTC

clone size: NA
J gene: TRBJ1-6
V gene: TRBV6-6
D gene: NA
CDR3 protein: CASSYSWTEGNSPLHF
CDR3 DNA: TGTGCCAGCAGTTACTCTTGGACCGAGGGCAATTCACCCCTCCACTTT

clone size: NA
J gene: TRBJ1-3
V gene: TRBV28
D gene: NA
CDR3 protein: CASSRPSSGNTIYF
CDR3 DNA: TGTGCCAGCAGTCGTCCGAGCTCTGGAAACACCATATATTTT

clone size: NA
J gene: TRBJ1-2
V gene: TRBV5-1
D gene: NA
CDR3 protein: CASSLGQFYGYTF
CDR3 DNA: TGCGCCAGCAGCTTGGGACAGTTCTATGGCTACACCTTC

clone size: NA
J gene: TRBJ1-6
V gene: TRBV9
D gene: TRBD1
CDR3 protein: CASSGETGLRNSPLHF
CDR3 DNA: TGTGCCAGCAGCGGGGAGACAGGGTTGCGAAATTCACCCCTCCACTTT

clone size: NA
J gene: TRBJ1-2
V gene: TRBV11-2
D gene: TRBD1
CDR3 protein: CASSPNRGVNYGYTF
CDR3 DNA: TGTGCCAGCAGCCCCAACAGGGGGGTAAACTATGGCTACACCTTC

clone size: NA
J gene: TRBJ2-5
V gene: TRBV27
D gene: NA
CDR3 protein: CASKRRSGTTQETQYF
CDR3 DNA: TGTGCCAGCAAGAGACGGTCGGGTACGACCCAAGAGACCCAGTACTTC

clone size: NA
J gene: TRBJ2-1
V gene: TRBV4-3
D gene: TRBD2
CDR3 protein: CASSQDSLGAGVSQFF
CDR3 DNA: TGCGCCAGCAGCCAAGATTCGTTAGGGGCGGGGGTCTCTCAGTTCTTC

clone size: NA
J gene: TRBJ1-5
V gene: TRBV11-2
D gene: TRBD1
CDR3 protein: CASSLAQSGGSNQPQHF
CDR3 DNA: TGTGCCAGCAGCTTAGCACAGTCAGGGGGTAGCAATCAGCCCCAGCATTTT

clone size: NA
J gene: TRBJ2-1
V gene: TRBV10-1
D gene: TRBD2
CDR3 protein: CASSESRGGRHEQFF
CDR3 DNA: TGCGCCAGCAGTGAGTCCCGGGGGGGCCGTCATGAGCAGTTCTTC

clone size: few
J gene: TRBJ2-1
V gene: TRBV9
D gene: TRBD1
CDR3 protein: CASSPGGSSSYNEQFF
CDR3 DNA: TGTGCCAGCAGCCCAGGGGGCAGTAGCTCCTACAATGAGCAGTTCTTC

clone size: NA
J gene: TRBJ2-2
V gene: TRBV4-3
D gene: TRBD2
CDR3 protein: CASSQVLAGADTGELFF
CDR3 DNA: TGCGCCAGCAGCCAAGTACTAGCGGGGGCGGACACCGGGGAGCTGTTTTTT

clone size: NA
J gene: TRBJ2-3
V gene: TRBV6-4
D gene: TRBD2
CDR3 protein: CASRLAGDDTQYF
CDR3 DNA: TGTGCCAGCAGATTAGCGGGGGATGATACGCAGTATTTT

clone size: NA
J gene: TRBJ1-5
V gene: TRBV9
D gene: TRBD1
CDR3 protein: CASSPGQGASNQPQHF
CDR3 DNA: TGTGCCAGCAGCCCGGGACAGGGGGCAAGCAATCAGCCCCAGCATTTT

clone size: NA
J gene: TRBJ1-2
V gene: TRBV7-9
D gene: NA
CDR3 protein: CASSFAGGMGYTF
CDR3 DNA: TGTGCCAGCAGCTTTGCCGGGGGGATGGGCTACACCTTC

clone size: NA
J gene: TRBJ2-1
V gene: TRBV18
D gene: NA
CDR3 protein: CASSPMGEQFF
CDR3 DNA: TGTGCCAGCTCACCCATGGGCGAGCAGTTCTTC

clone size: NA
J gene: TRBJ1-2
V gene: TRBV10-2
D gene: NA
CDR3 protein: CASSEGRGNTYGYTF
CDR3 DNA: TGCGCCAGCAGTGAGGGGCGGGGAAACACCTATGGCTACACCTTC

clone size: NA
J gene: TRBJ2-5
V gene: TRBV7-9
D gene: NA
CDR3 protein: CASSLGGAKQETQYF
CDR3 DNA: TGTGCCAGCAGCTTAGGTGGGGCAAAACAAGAGACCCAGTACTTC

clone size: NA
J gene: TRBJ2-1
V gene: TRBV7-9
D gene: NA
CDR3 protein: CASSPSGHEQFF
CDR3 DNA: TGTGCCAGCAGCCCGTCAGGCCATGAGCAGTTCTTC